The T cell receptor beta chain under discussion was sequenced for a study of early T cells in non-severe SARS-CoV-2 infection. Study-level information: Bulk RNA from unsorted whole blood was sequenced; chains were unpaired. Regarding the study as a whole: Anti-spike CD8 specificities were favored by VDJdb matching, whose results missed private and CD4 specificities.

The library protocol tagged individual cDNA molecules with unique molecular identifiers. Each CDR3 protein is one row after TCRdb ran MiXCR on the 5' RACE reads. The sample shows about 81,000 distinct CDR3 sequences, around 15% of them seen only once. This clonotype was detected a few times. Its specificity is unknown. This CDR3 is built from 14 residues. From germline, CDR1 is SEHNR and CDR2 FQNEAQ (reference sequence). V was trimmed by 9 bases and J by 4 bases, leaving 16 bases between them. The clonotype was recovered from an adult who was a healthcare worker with PCR-confirmed SARS-CoV-2 infection or an uninfected control (not recorded which). This chain joins TRBV7-9 and TRBJ2-1, with D possibly being TRBD1 or TRBD2 (6 bases each). Source material: whole blood. CDR3 protein: CASGGPPLYNEQFF. For the CDR3, the DNA is TGTGCCAGTGGGGGGCCCCCACTTTACAATGAGCAGTTCTTC.